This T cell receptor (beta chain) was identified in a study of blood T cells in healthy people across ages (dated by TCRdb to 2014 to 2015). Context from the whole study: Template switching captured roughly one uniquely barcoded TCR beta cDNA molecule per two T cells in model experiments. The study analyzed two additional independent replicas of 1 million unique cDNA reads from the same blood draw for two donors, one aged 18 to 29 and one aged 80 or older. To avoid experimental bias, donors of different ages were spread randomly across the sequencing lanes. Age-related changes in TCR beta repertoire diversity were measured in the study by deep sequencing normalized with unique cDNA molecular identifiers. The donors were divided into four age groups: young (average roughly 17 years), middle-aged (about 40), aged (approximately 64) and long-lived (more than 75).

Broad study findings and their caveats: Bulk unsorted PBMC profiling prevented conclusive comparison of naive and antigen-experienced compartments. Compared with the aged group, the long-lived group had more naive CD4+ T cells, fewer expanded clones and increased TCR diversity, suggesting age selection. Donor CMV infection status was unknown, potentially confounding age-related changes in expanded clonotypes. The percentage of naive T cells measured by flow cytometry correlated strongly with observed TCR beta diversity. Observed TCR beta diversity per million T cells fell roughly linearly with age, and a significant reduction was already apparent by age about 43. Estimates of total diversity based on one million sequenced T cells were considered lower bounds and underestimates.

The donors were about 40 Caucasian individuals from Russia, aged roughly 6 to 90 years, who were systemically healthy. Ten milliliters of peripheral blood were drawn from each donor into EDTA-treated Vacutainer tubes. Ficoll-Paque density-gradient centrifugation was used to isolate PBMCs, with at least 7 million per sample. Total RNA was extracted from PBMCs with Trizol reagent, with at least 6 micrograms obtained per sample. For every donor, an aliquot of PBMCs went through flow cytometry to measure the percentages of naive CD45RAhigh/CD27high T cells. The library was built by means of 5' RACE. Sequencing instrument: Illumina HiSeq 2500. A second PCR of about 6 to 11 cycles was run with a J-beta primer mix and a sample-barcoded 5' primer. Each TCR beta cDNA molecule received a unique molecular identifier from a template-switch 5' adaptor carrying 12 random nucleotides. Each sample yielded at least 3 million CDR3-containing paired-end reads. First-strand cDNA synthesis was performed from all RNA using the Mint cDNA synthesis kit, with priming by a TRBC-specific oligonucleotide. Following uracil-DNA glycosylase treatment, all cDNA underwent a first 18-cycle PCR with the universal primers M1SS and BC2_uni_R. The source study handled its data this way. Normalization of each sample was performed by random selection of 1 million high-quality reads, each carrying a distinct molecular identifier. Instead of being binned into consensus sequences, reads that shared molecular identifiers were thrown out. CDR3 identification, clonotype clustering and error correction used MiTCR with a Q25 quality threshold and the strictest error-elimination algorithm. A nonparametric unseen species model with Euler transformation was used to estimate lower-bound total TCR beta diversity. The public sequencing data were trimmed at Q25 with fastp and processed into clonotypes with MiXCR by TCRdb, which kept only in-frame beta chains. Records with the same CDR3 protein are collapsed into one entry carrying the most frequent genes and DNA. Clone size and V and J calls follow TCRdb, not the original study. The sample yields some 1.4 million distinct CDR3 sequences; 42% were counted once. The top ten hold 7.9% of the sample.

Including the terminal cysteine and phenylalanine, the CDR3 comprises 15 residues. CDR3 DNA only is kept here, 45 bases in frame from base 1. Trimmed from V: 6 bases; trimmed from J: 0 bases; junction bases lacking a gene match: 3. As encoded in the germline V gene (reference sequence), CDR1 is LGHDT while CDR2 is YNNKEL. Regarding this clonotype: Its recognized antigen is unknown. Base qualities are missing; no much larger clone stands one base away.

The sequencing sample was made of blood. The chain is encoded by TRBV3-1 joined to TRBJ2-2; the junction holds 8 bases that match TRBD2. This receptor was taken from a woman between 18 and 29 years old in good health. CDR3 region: CASRQRGTNTGELFF. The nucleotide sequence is TGTGCCAGCAGGCAGCGGGGGACGAACACCGGGGAGCTGTTTTTT.